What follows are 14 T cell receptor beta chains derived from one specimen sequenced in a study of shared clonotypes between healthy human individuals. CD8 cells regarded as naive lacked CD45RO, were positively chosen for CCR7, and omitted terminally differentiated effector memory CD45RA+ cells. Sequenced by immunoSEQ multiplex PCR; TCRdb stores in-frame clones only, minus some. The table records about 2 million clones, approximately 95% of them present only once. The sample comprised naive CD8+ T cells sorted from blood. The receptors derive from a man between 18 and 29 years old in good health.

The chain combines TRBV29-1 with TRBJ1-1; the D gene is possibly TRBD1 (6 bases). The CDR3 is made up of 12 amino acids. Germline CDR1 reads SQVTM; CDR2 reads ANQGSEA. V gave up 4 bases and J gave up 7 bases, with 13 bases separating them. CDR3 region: CSVGGGTGEAFF. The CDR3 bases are TGCAGCGTTGGAGGGGGAACTGGTGAAGCTTTCTTT.

The CDR3: CASSLLGQGQPQHF. In DNA, the CDR3 is TGTGCCAGCAGTTTACTGGGACAGGGGCAGCCCCAGCATTTT. The genes are TRBV27 and TRBJ1-5; 10 nucleotides align to TRBD1. CDR1 is MNHEY and CDR2 is SMNVEV in the germline V gene (reference sequence). The CDR3 consists of 14 residues. V shed 2 bases, J shed 7 bases, and the junction held 2 bases outside the gene matches.

The CDR3 sequence: CASSLVETGISGYTF. The CDR3, as DNA: TGTGCCAGCAGCTTGGTTGAGACAGGGATTAGTGGCTACACCTTC. This chain connects TRBV5-4 to TRBJ1-2; 7 bases match TRBD1. CDR1 and CDR2 (germline): SGHNT, YYREEE (reference sequence). The CDR3 runs to 15 residues. Trimming removed 0 bases from V and 7 bases from J; junction bases left unmatched: 9.

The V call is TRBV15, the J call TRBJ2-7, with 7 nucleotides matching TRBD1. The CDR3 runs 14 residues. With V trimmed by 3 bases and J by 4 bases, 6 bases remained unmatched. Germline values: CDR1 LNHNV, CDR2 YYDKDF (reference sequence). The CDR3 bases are TGTGCCACCAGCAGGGGGACAGCGCCTTACGAGCAGTACTTC. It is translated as CATSRGTAPYEQYF.

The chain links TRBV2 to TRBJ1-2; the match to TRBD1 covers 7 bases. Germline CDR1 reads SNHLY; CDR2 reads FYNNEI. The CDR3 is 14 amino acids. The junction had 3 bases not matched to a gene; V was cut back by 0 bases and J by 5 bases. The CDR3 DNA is TGTGCCAGCAGTGAAGCGTCGGGACAGTATGGCTACACCTTC. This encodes CASSEASGQYGYTF.

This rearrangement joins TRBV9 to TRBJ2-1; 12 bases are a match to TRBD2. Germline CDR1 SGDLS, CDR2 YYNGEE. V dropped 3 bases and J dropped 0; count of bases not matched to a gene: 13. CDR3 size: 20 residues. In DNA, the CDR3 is TGTGCCAGCAGCGGCTCGACGGGACTAGCGGGTCTCAGCTCCTACAATGAGCAGTTCTTC. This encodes CASSGSTGLAGLSSYNEQFF.

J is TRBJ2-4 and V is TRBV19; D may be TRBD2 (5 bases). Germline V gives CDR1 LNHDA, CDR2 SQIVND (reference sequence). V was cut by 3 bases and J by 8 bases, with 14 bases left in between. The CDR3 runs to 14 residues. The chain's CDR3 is CASSIDEEEDIQYF. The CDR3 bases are TGTGCCAGTAGTATTGATGAAGAGGAGGACATTCAGTACTTC.

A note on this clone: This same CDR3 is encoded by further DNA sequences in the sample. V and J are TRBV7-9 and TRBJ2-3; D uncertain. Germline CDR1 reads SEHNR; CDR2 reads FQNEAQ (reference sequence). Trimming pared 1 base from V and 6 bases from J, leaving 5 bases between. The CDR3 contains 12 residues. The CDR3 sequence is CASSLEPDTQYF. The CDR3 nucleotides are TGTGCCAGCAGCTTAGAGCCGGATACGCAGTATTTT. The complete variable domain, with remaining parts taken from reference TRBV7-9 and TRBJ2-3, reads DTGVSQNPRHKITKRGQNVTFRCDPISEHNRLYWYRQTLGQGPEFLTYFQNEAQLEKSRLLSDRFSAERPKGSFSTLEIQRTEQGDSAMYLCASSLEPDTQYFGPGTRLTVL.

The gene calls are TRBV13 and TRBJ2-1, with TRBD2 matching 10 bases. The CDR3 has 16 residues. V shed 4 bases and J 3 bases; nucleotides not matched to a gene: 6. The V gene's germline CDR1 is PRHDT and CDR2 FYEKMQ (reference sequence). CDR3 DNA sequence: TGTGCCAGCAGCTCTACTAGCGGGGAGCTCTACAATGAGCAGTTCTTC. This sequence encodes CASSSTSGELYNEQFF.

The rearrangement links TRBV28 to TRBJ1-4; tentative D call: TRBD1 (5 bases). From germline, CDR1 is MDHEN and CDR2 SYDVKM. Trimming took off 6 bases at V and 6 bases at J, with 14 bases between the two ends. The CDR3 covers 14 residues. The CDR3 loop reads CASSHDSEYEKLFF. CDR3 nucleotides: TGTGCCAGCAGCCATGACAGCGAGTATGAAAAACTGTTTTTT.

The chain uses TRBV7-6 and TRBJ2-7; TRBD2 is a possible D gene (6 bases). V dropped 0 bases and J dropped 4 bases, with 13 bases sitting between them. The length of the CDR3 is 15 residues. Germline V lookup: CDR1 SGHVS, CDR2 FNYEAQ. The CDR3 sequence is CASSLATTRGYEQYF. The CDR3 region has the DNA TGTGCCAGCAGCTTAGCTACGACTAGAGGTTACGAGCAGTACTTC. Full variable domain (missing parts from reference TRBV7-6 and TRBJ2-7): GAGVSQSPRYKVTKRGQDVALRCDPISGHVSLYWYRQALGQGPEFLTYFNYEAQQDKSGLPNDRFSAERPEGSISTLTIQRTEQRDSAMYRCASSLATTRGYEQYFGPGTRLTVT.

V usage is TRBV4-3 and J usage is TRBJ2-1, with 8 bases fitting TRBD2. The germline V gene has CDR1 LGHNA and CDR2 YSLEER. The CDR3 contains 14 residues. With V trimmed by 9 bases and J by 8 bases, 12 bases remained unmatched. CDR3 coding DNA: TGCGCCAGTTCCGAGCGGGAGCGCCAGTATGAGCAGTTCTTC. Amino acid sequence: CASSERERQYEQFF.

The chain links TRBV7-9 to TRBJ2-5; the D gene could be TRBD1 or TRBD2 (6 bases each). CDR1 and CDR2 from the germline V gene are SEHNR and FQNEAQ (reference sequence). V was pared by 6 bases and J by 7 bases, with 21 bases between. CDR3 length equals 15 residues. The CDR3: CASSRDEGGPSTQYF. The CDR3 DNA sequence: TGTGCCAGCAGTCGTGATGAGGGGGGCCCCTCGACCCAGTACTTC.

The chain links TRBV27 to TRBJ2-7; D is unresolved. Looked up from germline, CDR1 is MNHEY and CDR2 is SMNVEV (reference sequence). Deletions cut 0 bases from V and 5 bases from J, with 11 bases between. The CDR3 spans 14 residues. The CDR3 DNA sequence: TGTGCCAGCAGTTTATCTTTGGTGGCGGACGAGCAGTACTTC. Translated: CASSLSLVADEQYF.